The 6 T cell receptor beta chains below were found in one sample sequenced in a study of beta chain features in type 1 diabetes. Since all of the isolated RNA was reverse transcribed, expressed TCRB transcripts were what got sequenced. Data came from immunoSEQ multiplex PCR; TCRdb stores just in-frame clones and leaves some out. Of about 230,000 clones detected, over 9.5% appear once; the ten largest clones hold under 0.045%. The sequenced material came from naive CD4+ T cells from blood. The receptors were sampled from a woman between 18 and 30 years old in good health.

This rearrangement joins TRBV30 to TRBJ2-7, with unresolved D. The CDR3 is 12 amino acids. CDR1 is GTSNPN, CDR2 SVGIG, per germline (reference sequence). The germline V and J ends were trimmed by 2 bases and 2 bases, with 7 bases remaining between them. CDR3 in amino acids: CAWSKHPYEQYF. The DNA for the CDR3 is TGTGCCTGGAGTAAACATCCCTACGAGCAGTACTTC.

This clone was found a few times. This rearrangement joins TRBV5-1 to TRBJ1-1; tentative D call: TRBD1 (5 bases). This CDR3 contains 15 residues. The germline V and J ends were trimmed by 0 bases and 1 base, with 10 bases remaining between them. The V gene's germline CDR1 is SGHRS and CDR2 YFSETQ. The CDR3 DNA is TGCGCCAGCAGCTTGGATCTGCAGGGGAACACTGAAGCTTTCTTT. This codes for CASSLDLQGNTEAFF.

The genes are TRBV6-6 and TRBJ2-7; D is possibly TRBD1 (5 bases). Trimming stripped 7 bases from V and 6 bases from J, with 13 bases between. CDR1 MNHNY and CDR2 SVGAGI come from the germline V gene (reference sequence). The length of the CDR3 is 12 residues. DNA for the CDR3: TGTGCCAGCAACCGTTTGGGGCTCGAGCAGTACTTC. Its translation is CASNRLGLEQYF.

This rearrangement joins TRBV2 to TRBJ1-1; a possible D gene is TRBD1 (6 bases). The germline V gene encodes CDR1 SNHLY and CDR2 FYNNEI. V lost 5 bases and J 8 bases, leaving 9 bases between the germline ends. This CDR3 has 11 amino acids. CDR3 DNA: TGTGCCAGCAGTTCAACAGGGGAAGCTTTCTTT. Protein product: CASSSTGEAFF.

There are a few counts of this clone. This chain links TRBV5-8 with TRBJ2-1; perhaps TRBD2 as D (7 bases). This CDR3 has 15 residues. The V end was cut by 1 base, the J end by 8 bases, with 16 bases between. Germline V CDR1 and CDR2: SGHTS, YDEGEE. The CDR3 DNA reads TGTGCCAGCAGCTTGATGGTTGGGGGGGGCCATGAGCAGTTCTTC. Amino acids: CASSLMVGGGHEQFF.

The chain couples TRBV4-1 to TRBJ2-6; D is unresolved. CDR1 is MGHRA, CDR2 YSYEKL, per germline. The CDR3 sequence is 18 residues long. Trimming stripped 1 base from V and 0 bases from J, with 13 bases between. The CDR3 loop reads CASSQVYSPNSGANVLTF. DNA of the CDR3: TGCGCCAGCAGCCAAGTATACAGTCCGAACTCTGGGGCCAACGTCCTGACTTTC.